This is a list of T cell receptor beta chains from one sample in a study of blood T cell repertoires in COVID-19. Sequenced by immunoSEQ multiplex PCR; TCRdb stores in-frame clones only, minus some. The table has around 89,000 clones, 72% seen once. The sample comprised peripheral blood. The receptors come from a woman of 80 years or more with acute or convalescent COVID-19. Each CDR3 is given with its conserved first and last residue. The order of the fields is CDR3 protein, CDR3 DNA, D gene, CDR3 length, J gene, V gene, clone size. The D gene is left open where the match is weak. The size of a clone is reported for some rows only, either as once, few or many, or as a class for expanded clones.

CDR3: CASTPDNSPLHF
DNA: TGTGCCAGCACTCCAGATAATTCACCCCTCCACTTT
D: NA
length: 12
J: TRBJ1-6
V: TRBV28
size: few

CDR3: CASSYPGQSSYEQYF
DNA: TGTGCCAGCAGTTACCCGGGACAGAGCTCCTACGAGCAGTACTTC
D: TRBD1
length: 15
J: TRBJ2-7
V: TRBV6-6
size: NA

CDR3: CASSPGQEKLFF
DNA: TGTGCCAGCTCACCAGGGCAGGAAAAACTGTTTTTT
D: NA
length: 12
J: TRBJ1-4
V: TRBV18
size: NA

CDR3: CASSFTGAEEKLFF
DNA: TGTGCCAGCAGCTTCACAGGGGCTGAGGAAAAACTGTTTTTT
D: TRBD1
length: 14
J: TRBJ1-4
V: TRBV5-4
size: few

CDR3: CASSLILQGTYGYTF
DNA: TGTGCCAGCAGCTTGATCCTCCAGGGTACCTATGGCTACACCTTC
D: NA
length: 15
J: TRBJ1-2
V: TRBV5-4
size: few

CDR3: CASSIQGAMGGYTF
DNA: TGCGCCAGCAGTATACAGGGGGCAATGGGGGGCTACACCTTC
D: TRBD1
length: 14
J: TRBJ1-2
V: TRBV4-3
size: NA

CDR3: CASSQDRRRGQNEKLFF
DNA: TGCGCCAGCAGCCAAGATAGAAGAAGGGGGCAAAATGAAAAACTGTTTTTT
D: TRBD1
length: 17
J: TRBJ1-4
V: TRBV4-3
size: NA

CDR3: CAISEGVQFGRYGYTF
DNA: TGTGCCATCAGTGAGGGGGTACAGTTCGGGAGGTATGGCTACACCTTC
D: NA
length: 16
J: TRBJ1-2
V: TRBV10-3
size: NA

CDR3: CAWRQGGTYGYTF
DNA: TGTGCCTGGCGACAGGGGGGGACCTATGGCTACACCTTC
D: TRBD1
length: 13
J: TRBJ1-2
V: TRBV30
size: NA

CDR3: CAISEGGGIDTEAFF
DNA: TGTGCCATCAGTGAGGGGGGGGGTATAGACACTGAAGCTTTCTTT
D: NA
length: 15
J: TRBJ1-1
V: TRBV10-3
size: NA

CDR3: CASSLFAGEKLFF
DNA: TGTGCCAGCAGCTTATTTGCGGGTGAAAAACTGTTTTTT
D: NA
length: 13
J: TRBJ1-4
V: TRBV5-5
size: NA

CDR3: CASSLEGKYGYTF
DNA: TGTGCCAGCAGCTTAGAGGGGAAGTATGGCTACACCTTC
D: NA
length: 13
J: TRBJ1-2
V: TRBV7-9
size: NA

CDR3: CASSFRTRELFF
DNA: TGTGCCAGCAGTTTCAGAACGCGGGAGCTGTTTTTT
D: NA
length: 12
J: TRBJ2-2
V: TRBV12-3/TRBV12-4
size: NA

CDR3: CASSLVEGRKTQYF
DNA: TGTGCCAGCAGCTTAGTAGAAGGGAGGAAGACCCAGTACTTC
D: NA
length: 14
J: TRBJ2-5
V: TRBV7-8
size: NA

CDR3: CASSSGGDRARSNYGYTF
DNA: TGTGCCAGCAGTTCCGGAGGGGACAGGGCACGATCTAACTATGGCTACACCTTC
D: TRBD1
length: 18
J: TRBJ1-2
V: TRBV28
size: few

CDR3: CASSLDTSGNTIYF
DNA: TGCGCCAGCAGCTTGGACACCTCTGGAAACACCATATATTTT
D: NA
length: 14
J: TRBJ1-3
V: TRBV5-1
size: NA

CDR3: CATSSTGTGSYGYTF
DNA: TGTGCCACCAGCAGCACTGGGACAGGGAGCTATGGCTACACCTTC
D: TRBD1
length: 15
J: TRBJ1-2
V: TRBV15
size: NA

CDR3: CASSPAGPPVGEAFF
DNA: TGTGCCAGCTCACCGGCGGGACCCCCGGTGGGTGAAGCTTTCTTT
D: NA
length: 15
J: TRBJ1-1
V: TRBV18
size: NA

CDR3: CASSPGENEQFF
DNA: TGTGCCAGCAGCCCGGGGGAAAATGAGCAGTTCTTC
D: NA
length: 12
J: TRBJ2-1
V: TRBV4-2
size: NA

CDR3: CASSSGLTNSYNSPLHF
DNA: TGTGCCAGCAGCTCTGGACTGACCAACTCCTATAATTCACCCCTCCACTTT
D: NA
length: 17
J: TRBJ1-6
V: TRBV5-4
size: NA

CDR3: CSASWQGRDTIYF
DNA: TGCAGTGCTAGTTGGCAGGGCAGGGACACCATATATTTT
D: NA
length: 13
J: TRBJ1-3
V: TRBV20-1
size: few

CDR3: CASTLRGAIYEQYF
DNA: TGTGCCAGCACCCTCCGGGGGGCGATCTACGAGCAGTACTTC
D: NA
length: 14
J: TRBJ2-7
V: TRBV6-5
size: once

CDR3: CASTFVGQAYGYTF
DNA: TGTGCCAGCACCTTCGTAGGACAGGCCTATGGCTACACCTTC
D: TRBD1
length: 14
J: TRBJ1-2
V: TRBV5-5
size: NA

CDR3: CASSSTSGANVLTF
DNA: TGCGCCAGCAGCTCTACGTCTGGGGCCAACGTCCTGACTTTC
D: NA
length: 14
J: TRBJ2-6
V: TRBV5-1
size: NA

CDR3: CASSPTQGESPLHF
DNA: TGTGCCAGCAGCCCCACACAGGGGGAATCACCCCTCCACTTT
D: TRBD1
length: 14
J: TRBJ1-6
V: TRBV4-2
size: NA

CDR3: CASRRTGSNQPQHF
DNA: TGTGCCAGCCGACGGACAGGCAGCAATCAGCCCCAGCATTTT
D: TRBD1
length: 14
J: TRBJ1-5
V: TRBV27
size: NA

CDR3: CASSQRGGGYTF
DNA: TGTGCCAGCAGCCAGAGGGGAGGAGGCTACACCTTC
D: NA
length: 12
J: TRBJ1-2
V: TRBV7-2
size: NA

CDR3: CASSQAAVSSGNTIYF
DNA: TGTGCCAGCAGCCAGGCGGCCGTATCCTCTGGAAACACCATATATTTT
D: NA
length: 16
J: TRBJ1-3
V: TRBV4-2
size: NA

CDR3: CASSLEAYGYTF
DNA: TGTGCCAGCAGCTTAGAAGCCTATGGCTACACCTTC
D: NA
length: 12
J: TRBJ1-2
V: TRBV12-3/TRBV12-4
size: NA

CDR3: CASSYFSEGGYNSPLHF
DNA: TGTGCCAGCAGTTACTTCTCCGAAGGGGGATATAATTCACCCCTCCACTTT
D: NA
length: 17
J: TRBJ1-6
V: TRBV6-2/TRBV6-3
size: few

CDR3: CASGALLYYEQYF
DNA: TGTGCCAGCGGGGCACTCTTGTACTACGAGCAGTACTTC
D: NA
length: 13
J: TRBJ2-7
V: TRBV28
size: few

CDR3: CASSTGTRSSSTDTQYF
DNA: TGTGCCAGCAGCACCGGGACTAGGAGTTCTAGCACAGATACGCAGTATTTT
D: TRBD2
length: 17
J: TRBJ2-3
V: TRBV7-2
size: few

CDR3: CATSEQVRYNEQFF
DNA: TGTGCCACCAGCGAACAGGTCCGTTACAATGAGCAGTTCTTC
D: NA
length: 14
J: TRBJ2-1
V: TRBV15
size: NA

CDR3: CASSSESNQPQHF
DNA: TGTGCCAGCAGTTCGGAGTCCAATCAGCCCCAGCATTTT
D: NA
length: 13
J: TRBJ1-5
V: TRBV12-3/TRBV12-4
size: few

CDR3: CAIRGGAPNYGYTF
DNA: TGTGCCATCAGAGGGGGGGCCCCTAACTATGGCTACACCTTC
D: NA
length: 14
J: TRBJ1-2
V: TRBV10-3
size: NA

CDR3: CASSLTASMNTEAFF
DNA: TGTGCCAGCAGCTTAACAGCTTCCATGAACACTGAAGCTTTCTTT
D: NA
length: 15
J: TRBJ1-1
V: TRBV13
size: NA

CDR3: CASRAAGDSSEQYF
DNA: TGCGCCAGCAGGGCAGCGGGGGATTCCTCCGAGCAGTACTTC
D: TRBD2
length: 14
J: TRBJ2-7
V: TRBV10-2
size: NA

CDR3: CASSLREQYF
DNA: TGTGCCAGCAGTTTACGCGAGCAGTACTTC
D: NA
length: 10
J: TRBJ2-7
V: TRBV27
size: NA

CDR3: CASSSYGNEQFF
DNA: TGTGCCAGCAGCTCCTACGGCAATGAGCAGTTCTTC
D: NA
length: 12
J: TRBJ2-1
V: TRBV7-2
size: NA

CDR3: CASSLTLAETQYF
DNA: TGTGCCAGCAGCTTAACCCTAGCGGAGACCCAGTACTTC
D: NA
length: 13
J: TRBJ2-5
V: TRBV7-2
size: few

CDR3: CASSPGTGGAVYGYTF
DNA: TGTGCCAGTAGTCCCGGGACAGGGGGCGCAGTATATGGCTACACCTTC
D: TRBD1
length: 16
J: TRBJ1-2
V: TRBV19
size: NA

CDR3: CASSQDRRGSHNEQFF
DNA: TGCGCCAGCAGCCAAGATCGGCGGGGGAGTCACAATGAGCAGTTCTTC
D: TRBD2
length: 16
J: TRBJ2-1
V: TRBV4-3
size: NA

CDR3: CASSRYRVGFASGNTIYF
DNA: TGTGCCAGCAGCAGATACCGGGTCGGCTTTGCCTCTGGAAACACCATATATTTT
D: NA
length: 18
J: TRBJ1-3
V: TRBV7-9
size: NA

CDR3: CATSDGTGGTIYF
DNA: TGTGCCACCAGTGATGGGACAGGAGGCACCATATATTTT
D: TRBD1
length: 13
J: TRBJ1-3
V: TRBV24-1
size: many

CDR3: CASSLRDRGLGEQFF
DNA: TGCGCCAGCAGCCTCCGGGACAGGGGGCTTGGGGAGCAGTTCTTC
D: TRBD1
length: 15
J: TRBJ2-1
V: TRBV5-1
size: NA

CDR3: CASSHGLAGTDTQYF
DNA: TGTGCCAGCAGCCATGGGCTAGCAGGCACAGATACGCAGTATTTT
D: NA
length: 15
J: TRBJ2-3
V: TRBV3-1/TRBV3-2
size: NA

CDR3: CASSLRGQLSNEQFF
DNA: TGTGCCAGCAGTTTGCGGGGACAGCTAAGCAATGAGCAGTTCTTC
D: NA
length: 15
J: TRBJ2-1
V: TRBV2
size: NA

CDR3: CASSLEQGWRGYTF
DNA: TGTGCCAGCAGCCTCGAACAGGGGTGGAGAGGCTACACCTTC
D: TRBD1
length: 14
J: TRBJ1-2
V: TRBV6-1
size: NA

CDR3: CASSLGGQVGGSYEQYF
DNA: TGTGCCAGCAGCTTGGGAGGACAGGTAGGGGGCTCCTACGAGCAGTACTTC
D: NA
length: 17
J: TRBJ2-7
V: TRBV7-8
size: NA

CDR3: CASSSGQGVTGELFF
DNA: TGTGCCAGCAGCTCGGGACAGGGTGTCACCGGGGAGCTGTTTTTT
D: TRBD1
length: 15
J: TRBJ2-2
V: TRBV7-2
size: NA

CDR3: CARSYGLIYGYTF
DNA: TGTGCCAGAAGCTACGGACTGATATATGGCTACACCTTC
D: NA
length: 13
J: TRBJ1-2
V: TRBV5-3
size: NA

CDR3: CASSQRPPGGGGETQYF
DNA: TGCGCCAGCAGCCAGCGCCCCCCAGGAGGGGGGGGAGAGACCCAGTACTTC
D: NA
length: 17
J: TRBJ2-5
V: TRBV4-3
size: few

CDR3: CASSQAWGGEYGYTF
DNA: TGCGCCAGCAGCCAGGCATGGGGGGGCGAGTATGGCTACACCTTC
D: NA
length: 15
J: TRBJ1-2
V: TRBV4-3
size: NA

CDR3: CAILAQVNTEAFF
DNA: TGTGCCATTCTCGCACAGGTGAACACTGAAGCTTTCTTT
D: NA
length: 13
J: TRBJ1-1
V: TRBV10-3
size: once

CDR3: CASSEGPNTGELFF
DNA: TGTGCCAGCAGTGAAGGGCCGAACACCGGGGAGCTGTTTTTT
D: NA
length: 14
J: TRBJ2-2
V: TRBV6-1
size: NA

CDR3: CASSEILAGVTQYF
DNA: TGTGCCAGCAGTGAAATCCTAGCGGGGGTTACGCAGTATTTT
D: TRBD2
length: 14
J: TRBJ2-3
V: TRBV6-1
size: NA

CDR3: CASSNGQRYGYTF
DNA: TGTGCCAGCAGTAATGGACAAAGATATGGCTACACCTTC
D: NA
length: 13
J: TRBJ1-2
V: TRBV6-5
size: NA

CDR3: CASSPRTGDYGYTF
DNA: TGTGCCAGCAGCCCGAGGACAGGGGACTATGGCTACACCTTC
D: TRBD1
length: 14
J: TRBJ1-2
V: TRBV4-2
size: NA

CDR3: CASSLETFNTEAFF
DNA: TGCGCCAGCAGCTTGGAAACATTCAACACTGAAGCTTTCTTT
D: NA
length: 14
J: TRBJ1-1
V: TRBV5-1
size: NA